This T cell receptor beta chain is from a study of blood T cell repertoires in COVID-19. Study background: Acute-phase and convalescent COVID-19 samples originated in the United States, Italy and Spain.

Repertoires were generated with immunoSEQ multiplex PCR, while TCRdb's copy carries only in-frame clones and drops some. The sample shows 200,000 to 250,000 clones, roughly 86% of them seen only once. The specimen was peripheral blood. The TCR sequence derives from a man aged 50-59 years with acute or convalescent COVID-19.

The CDR3 loop reads CASSSRNLPEQYF. The CDR3 nucleotides are TGTGCCAGCAGCTCCAGGAATCTCCCCGAGCAGTACTTC. The V gene is TRBV7-9, the J gene TRBJ2-7, with D hard to call. Deletions cut 4 bases from V and 6 bases from J, with 13 bases between. There are 13 residues in the CDR3. CDR1 and CDR2 (germline): SEHNR, FQNEAQ (reference sequence).